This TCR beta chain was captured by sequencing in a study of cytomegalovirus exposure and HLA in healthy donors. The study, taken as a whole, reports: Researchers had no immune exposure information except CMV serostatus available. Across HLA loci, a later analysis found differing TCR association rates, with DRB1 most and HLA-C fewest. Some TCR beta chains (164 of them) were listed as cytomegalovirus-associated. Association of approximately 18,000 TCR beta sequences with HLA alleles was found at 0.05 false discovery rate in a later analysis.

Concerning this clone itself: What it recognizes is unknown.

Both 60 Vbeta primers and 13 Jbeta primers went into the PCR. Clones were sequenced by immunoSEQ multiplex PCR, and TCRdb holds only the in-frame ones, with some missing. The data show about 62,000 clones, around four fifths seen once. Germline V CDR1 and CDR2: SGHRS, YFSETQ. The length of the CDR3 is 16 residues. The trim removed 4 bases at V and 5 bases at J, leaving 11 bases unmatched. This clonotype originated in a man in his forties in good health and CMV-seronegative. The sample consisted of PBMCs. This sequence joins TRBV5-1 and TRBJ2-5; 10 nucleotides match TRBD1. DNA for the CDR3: TGCGCCAGCAGCCCGGATGGGACAGGGGCTTCGGAGACCCAGTACTTC. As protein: CASSPDGTGASETQYF.